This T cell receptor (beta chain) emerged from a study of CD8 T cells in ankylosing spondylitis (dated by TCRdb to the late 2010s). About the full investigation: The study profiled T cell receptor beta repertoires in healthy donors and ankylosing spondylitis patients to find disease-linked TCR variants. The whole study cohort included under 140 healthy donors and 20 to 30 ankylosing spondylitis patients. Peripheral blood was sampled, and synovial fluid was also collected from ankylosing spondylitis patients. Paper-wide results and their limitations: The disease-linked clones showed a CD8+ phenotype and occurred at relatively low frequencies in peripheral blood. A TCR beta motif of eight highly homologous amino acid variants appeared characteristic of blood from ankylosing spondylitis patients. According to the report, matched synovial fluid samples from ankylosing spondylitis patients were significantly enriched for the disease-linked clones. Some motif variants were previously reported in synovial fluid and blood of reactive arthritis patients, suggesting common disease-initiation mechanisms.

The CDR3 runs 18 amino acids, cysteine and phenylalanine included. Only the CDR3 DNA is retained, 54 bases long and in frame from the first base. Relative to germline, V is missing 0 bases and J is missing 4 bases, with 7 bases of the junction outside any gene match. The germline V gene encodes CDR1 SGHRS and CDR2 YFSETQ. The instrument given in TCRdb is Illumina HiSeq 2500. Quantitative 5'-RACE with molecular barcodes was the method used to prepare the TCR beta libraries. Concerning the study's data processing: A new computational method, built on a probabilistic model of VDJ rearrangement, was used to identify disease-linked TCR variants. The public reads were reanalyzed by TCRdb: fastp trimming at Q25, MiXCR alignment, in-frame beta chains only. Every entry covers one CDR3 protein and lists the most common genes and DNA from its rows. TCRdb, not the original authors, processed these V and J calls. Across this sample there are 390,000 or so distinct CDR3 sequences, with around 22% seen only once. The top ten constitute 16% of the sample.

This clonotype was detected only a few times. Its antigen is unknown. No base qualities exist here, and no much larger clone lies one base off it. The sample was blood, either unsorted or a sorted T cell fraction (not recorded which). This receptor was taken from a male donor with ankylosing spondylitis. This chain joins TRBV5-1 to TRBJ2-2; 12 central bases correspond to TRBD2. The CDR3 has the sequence CASSLVTSGSSGTGELFF. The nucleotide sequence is TGCGCCAGCAGCTTGGTGACTAGCGGGAGTTCGGGCACCGGGGAGCTGTTTTTT.